Below are 25 T cell receptor beta chains sequenced from a single sample in a study of cytomegalovirus exposure and HLA in healthy donors. This PCR relied on a set of 60 Vbeta primers and 13 Jbeta primers. Data came from immunoSEQ multiplex PCR; TCRdb stores just in-frame clones and leaves some out. The data show approximately 110,000 clones, with roughly 73% seen just once and under 5.5% held by the top ten. Sequencing was carried out using PBMCs. All receptors derive from a man aged 55 to 70 in good health and CMV-seropositive.

V and J are TRBV5-1 and TRBJ2-6; D not certain. Trimming shortened V by 4 bases and J by 1 base, and 9 bases separated the two germline ends. CDR1 is SGHRS, CDR2 YFSETQ, per germline. The CDR3 contains 15 residues. CDR3: CASSQRPSGANVLTF. The DNA of the CDR3 is TGCGCCAGCAGCCAGAGGCCGTCTGGGGCCAACGTCCTGACTTTC.

The V and J genes are TRBV6-1 and TRBJ2-3; TRBD2 aligns across 12 bases. CDR3 length: 14 amino acids. V was clipped by 9 bases and J by 2 bases; unmatched bases: 3. Germline V gene sequence: CDR1 MNHNS, CDR2 SASEGT. The CDR3 is CASGLAGSTDTQYF. As DNA, the CDR3 is TGTGCCAGTGGACTAGCGGGGTCCACAGATACGCAGTATTTT.

The gene calls are TRBV5-1 and TRBJ2-1, with D possibly being TRBD2 (5 bases). CDR1 and CDR2 from the germline V gene are SGHRS and YFSETQ. V lost 4 bases and J 9 bases, leaving 17 bases between the germline ends. The CDR3 totals 14 residues. In nucleotides, the CDR3 is TGCGCCAGCAGCGACGGGGAAATCGACGGTGAGCAGTTCTTC. Translation gives CASSDGEIDGEQFF.

This sequence joins TRBV6-5 and TRBJ2-1; D may be TRBD2 (5 bases). Germline assignment: CDR1 MNHEY and CDR2 SVGAGI. The CDR3 runs to 11 residues. The V gene lost 5 bases and the J gene lost 11 bases, with 10 bases spanning the gap. The CDR3 region is CASSARGQQFF. Here the CDR3 DNA reads TGTGCCAGCAGTGCACGGGGTCAGCAGTTCTTC.

The chain is built from TRBV9 and TRBJ1-3, with D possibly TRBD1 on 5 matching bases. CDR1 SGDLS and CDR2 YYNGEE come from the germline V gene. V was pared by 4 bases and J by 0 bases, with 14 bases between. CDR3 size: 16 residues. The CDR3 nucleotides read TGTGCCAGCAGCCACGGGGGAACCAGCTCTGGAAACACCATATATTTT. Its translation is CASSHGGTSSGNTIYF.

The V gene is TRBV5-4, the J gene TRBJ2-7, with 12 positions matching TRBD2. Germline loops: CDR1 SGHNT, CDR2 YYREEE (reference sequence). Trimming removed 4 bases from V and 2 bases from J; junction bases left unmatched: 4. This CDR3 is built from 15 residues. DNA of the CDR3: TGTGCCAGCAGCGCACCTAGCGGGGGGGCCTACGAGCAGTACTTC. This encodes CASSAPSGGAYEQYF.

The chain uses TRBV9 and TRBJ2-5, with 14 positions matching TRBD2. The CDR3 is 18 residues long. Trimming cost V 3 bases and J 1 base; bases outside gene matches: 8. Per germline, CDR1 SGDLS and CDR2 YYNGEE. CDR3 region: CASSATGGLAGAQETQYF. The CDR3, as DNA: TGTGCCAGCAGCGCCACCGGGGGACTAGCGGGGGCCCAAGAGACCCAGTACTTC.

This clone showed up just a few times. The chain couples TRBV14 to TRBJ2-5; D is unclear. Germline V CDR1 and CDR2: SGHDN, FVKESK. V lost 4 bases to trimming and J lost 6 bases, with 15 bases between them. This CDR3 has 14 amino acids. This CDR3 is CASSLTATHKTQYF. The CDR3 DNA follows: TGTGCCAGCAGCCTCACCGCTACCCATAAGACCCAGTACTTC. Looking up the rest from reference TRBV14 and TRBJ2-5 gives the full variable domain: EAGVTQFPSHSVIEKGQTVTLRCDPISGHDNLYWYRRVMGKEIKFLLHFVKESKQDESGMPNNRFLAERTGGTYSTLKVQPAELEDSGVYFCASSLTATHKTQYFGPGTRLLVL.

J is TRBJ2-3 and V is TRBV6-5; D call uncertain. V gave up 6 bases and J gave up 2 bases, with 3 bases separating them. The CDR3 contains 11 residues. Looked up from germline, CDR1 is MNHEY and CDR2 is SVGAGI. The CDR3 here is CASRATDTQYF. The CDR3, as DNA: TGTGCCAGCAGGGCCACAGATACGCAGTATTTT.

The chain employs TRBV2 and TRBJ1-2; no firm D call. V lost 6 bases, J lost 0 bases, and 20 bases lay in between. This CDR3 is built from 17 residues. Germline V gene sequence: CDR1 SNHLY, CDR2 FYNNEI. The CDR3 DNA is TGTGCCAGCAGCCACAGCGGGGAGTTCACAGCTAACTATGGCTACACCTTC. Encoded protein: CASSHSGEFTANYGYTF.

Here the CDR3 reads CASSSPSPGEQYF. The CDR3 region has the DNA TGTGCCAGCAGTTCCCCCTCTCCGGGGGAGCAGTACTTC. The V call is TRBV28, the J call TRBJ2-7; tentatively, D is TRBD2 (5 bases). The CDR3 sequence is 13 residues long. Germline V gene data show CDR1 as MDHEN and CDR2 as SYDVKM. V dropped 4 bases and J dropped 7 bases, with 14 bases sitting between them.

The V call is TRBV2, the J call TRBJ2-1, with 8 bases that match TRBD2. V trimming: 3 bases; J trimming: 7 bases; junction bases outside the gene matches: 8. Germline V gene data show CDR1 as SNHLY and CDR2 as FYNNEI. The CDR3 runs 15 residues. In nucleotides, the CDR3 is TGTGCCAGCAGTGATTCGGGGGGGGGAGGGAATGAGCAGTTCTTC. Amino acids: CASSDSGGGGNEQFF.

The chain recombines TRBV11-1 with TRBJ1-1, with TRBD1 as a possible D gene (6 bases). The V end was cut by 6 bases, the J end by 1 base, with 9 bases between. Germline loops: CDR1 SGHAT, CDR2 FQDESV (reference sequence). CDR3 length: 13 amino acids. CDR3 sequence: CASRTGRNTEAFF. Here the CDR3 DNA reads TGTGCCAGCAGGACAGGTCGGAACACTGAAGCTTTCTTT.

The rearrangement joins TRBV9 to TRBJ2-3, with D possibly being TRBD2 (5 bases). Between the trimmed V and J ends, which lost 2 bases and 1 base, there was a span of 23 bases. Germline values: CDR1 SGDLS, CDR2 YYNGEE. CDR3 length: 19 amino acids. The CDR3 reads CASSVSRIGGSDRTDTQYF. DNA for the CDR3: TGTGCCAGCAGCGTCAGCCGGATTGGTGGTAGCGACCGCACAGATACGCAGTATTTT.

This clone showed up just a few times. The rearrangement links TRBV30 to TRBJ2-5; a possible D gene is TRBD2 (5 bases). Trimming removed 0 bases from V and 1 base from J, with 6 bases in between. The CDR3 has 13 amino acids. In germline, CDR1 is GTSNPN, CDR2 SVGIG (reference sequence). The CDR3 nucleotides read TGTGCCTGGAGTGTGGGGAGCCAAGAGACCCAGTACTTC. This codes for CAWSVGSQETQYF.

This CDR3 is CASSSGASGNTIYF. The CDR3 nucleotides are TGTGCCAGCAGTTCTGGGGCAAGTGGAAACACCATATATTTT. The gene calls are TRBV2 and TRBJ1-3; TRBD1 is a possible D gene (5 bases). The germline CDR1 and CDR2 sequences are SNHLY and FYNNEI. This CDR3 has 14 residues. V lost 5 bases and J lost 3, with 11 bases in between.

The chain has TRBV27 and TRBJ2-5, with 8 positions matching TRBD2. Trimming at V came to 6 bases and at J to 0 bases, leaving 6 bases not matched to a gene. The CDR3 extends over 15 amino acids. Germline V CDR1 and CDR2: MNHEY, SMNVEV (reference sequence). CDR3: CASSRLAIHQETQYF. CDR3 DNA: TGTGCCAGCAGCAGACTAGCGATCCACCAAGAGACCCAGTACTTC.

The rearrangement links TRBV9 to TRBJ1-5; D possibly corresponds to TRBD1 (5 bases). The CDR3 totals 14 residues. Germline values: CDR1 SGDLS, CDR2 YYNGEE. V was clipped by 4 bases and J by 0 bases, with 8 bases between them. In DNA form, the CDR3 reads TGTGCCAGCAGCCAGACAGATAGCAATCAGCCCCAGCATTTT. It translates to CASSQTDSNQPQHF.

This clone is a singleton in its sample. The gene calls are TRBV11-2 and TRBJ2-1; maybe TRBD2 (5 bases). Looked up from germline, CDR1 is SGHAT and CDR2 is FQNNGV. The germline V and J ends were trimmed by 6 bases and 4 bases, with 22 bases remaining between them. The CDR3 loop spans 17 amino acids. The CDR3 spells CASRPFKARALYNEQFF. Here the CDR3 DNA reads TGTGCCAGCAGGCCTTTTAAGGCGAGGGCTTTATACAATGAGCAGTTCTTC.

J is TRBJ2-7 and V is TRBV5-1, with D perhaps matching TRBD2 (5 bases). With 5 bases removed from V and 0 bases from J, the gap between germline ends came to 15 bases. Germline CDR1 reads SGHRS; CDR2 reads YFSETQ. This CDR3 spans 15 amino acids. Written as DNA, the CDR3 is TGCGCCAGCAGTGAAGGTGGCGGGCGCTCCTACGAGCAGTACTTC. Translated, it gives CASSEGGGRSYEQYF.

This clone has more than one count but fewer than ten. The genes are TRBV6-1 and TRBJ1-1; 7 positions agree with TRBD1. V shed 10 bases and J 4 bases; nucleotides not matched to a gene: 9. The CDR3 spans 13 residues. CDR1 is MNHNS, CDR2 SASEGT, per germline. The CDR3 region is CATPRQGSTEAFF. CDR3 coding DNA: TGTGCCACCCCTCGACAGGGAAGCACTGAAGCTTTCTTT.

This rearrangement joins TRBV5-1 to TRBJ2-3, with 10 bases matching TRBD2. CDR1 is SGHRS, CDR2 YFSETQ, per germline. The CDR3 is 16 residues long. With 0 bases clipped from V and 5 bases from J, the junction kept 6 bases outside the gene matches. CDR3 coding DNA: TGCGCCAGCAGCTTGGGGGTAGCGGGGGGAATAGATACGCAGTATTTT. Translating it yields CASSLGVAGGIDTQYF.

This clone was observed a few times. The J gene is TRBJ1-3, the V gene TRBV6-5; 8 bases are a match to TRBD1. With 6 bases clipped from V and 7 bases from J, the junction kept 8 bases outside the gene matches. Looked up from germline, CDR1 is MNHEY and CDR2 is SVGAGI. The CDR3 runs 14 residues. CDR3 in DNA: TGTGCCAGCAGCCCCGGACAGGGTACGAACACCATATATTTT. Translated: CASSPGQGTNTIYF.

The genes are TRBV2 and TRBJ2-7; D is unclear. Trimming took 4 bases from V and 2 from J, leaving 6 bases between them. The CDR3 loop spans 12 amino acids. Germline CDR1 reads SNHLY; CDR2 reads FYNNEI. As DNA, the CDR3 is TGTGCCAGCAGTGCCGAGGCCTACGAGCAGTACTTC. This codes for CASSAEAYEQYF.

This clone turned up a few times. This sequence joins TRBV4-1 and TRBJ2-7; 9 bases are shared with TRBD1. V trimming: 6 bases; J trimming: 7 bases; junction bases outside the gene matches: 13. Germline V CDR1 and CDR2: MGHRA, YSYEKL. The CDR3 is made up of 15 amino acids. CDR3 DNA: TGCGCCAGCAGGCGTTCGGGACAGGGACATAGGGAGCAGTACTTC. It yields the protein CASRRSGQGHREQYF.